The 24 T cell receptor beta chains in this list originate from one sample, sequenced in a study of control samples from healthy donors and cancer patients (dated by TCRdb to 2019 to 2021). Libraries were constructed by the immunoSEQ multiplex PCR assay. The table comes from immuneACCESS by way of TCRdb, which keeps in-frame sequences with V and J called. Part of the clones is missing from these tables; in studies checked, under half for an unresolved V gene and the rest for unknown reasons. The sample table contains under 150,000 clones; only one count was recorded for roughly 90% of them. About 11% of the sample is in the top ten clones. Source material: blood. These receptor sequences come from a man aged 25 to 45 in good health.

The chain recombines TRBV28 with TRBJ1-5; D remains unclear. CDR3 length: 14 residues. V lost 4 bases, J lost 7 bases, and 14 bases lay in between. CDR1 is MDHEN, CDR2 SYDVKM, per germline. CDR3 region: CASSSPEPGQPQHF. Here the CDR3 DNA reads TGTGCCAGCAGTTCACCCGAACCAGGACAGCCCCAGCATTTT.

The V gene is TRBV9, the J gene TRBJ1-2; 7 nucleotides line up with TRBD1. The CDR3 runs to 14 residues. CDR1 is SGDLS and CDR2 is YYNGEE in the germline V gene. J was trimmed by 4 bases and V by 1 base; bases with no gene match: 4. CDR3 bases: TGTGCCAGCAGCGTACAGCAGGGGGGCTATGGCTACACCTTC. It yields the protein CASSVQQGGYGYTF. Full variable domain (outside the CDR3, taken from reference TRBV9 and TRBJ1-2): DSGVTQTPKHLITATGQRVTLRCSPRSGDLSVYWYQQSLDQGLQFLIQYYNGEERAKGNILERFSAQQFPDLHSELNLSSLELGDSALYFCASSVQQGGYGYTFGSGTRLTVV.

The V gene is TRBV5-5, the J gene TRBJ2-2; 7 positions agree with TRBD1. The CDR3 covers 15 residues. J was trimmed by 6 bases and V by 2 bases; bases with no gene match: 7. Germline assignment: CDR1 SGHKS and CDR2 YYEKEE (reference sequence). This chain's CDR3 is CASSFDRASSGELFF. The CDR3 DNA sequence: TGTGCCAGCAGCTTTGACAGGGCGTCCTCCGGGGAGCTGTTTTTT.

This clone was seen only a few times. This rearrangement joins TRBV28 to TRBJ1-2, with D unclear. The germline V gene has CDR1 MDHEN and CDR2 SYDVKM. V dropped 6 bases and J dropped 8 bases, with 10 bases sitting between them. The length of the CDR3 is 11 residues. CDR3 in DNA: TGTGCCAGCAGGCCGTCCCTAGGCTACACCTTC. Its translation is CASRPSLGYTF.

The chain joins TRBV5-5 to TRBJ2-1; D is possibly TRBD1 (5 bases). The CDR3 extends over 12 amino acids. From germline, CDR1 is SGHKS and CDR2 YYEKEE (reference sequence). V lost 3 bases, J lost 6 bases, and 7 bases lay in between. Here the CDR3 reads CASSSDSNEQFF. The CDR3 DNA reads as TGTGCCAGCAGCTCCGACAGCAATGAGCAGTTCTTC.

V gene TRBV30 combines with J gene TRBJ2-1, with D perhaps TRBD2 (6 bases). This CDR3 contains 13 residues. Germline V gene data show CDR1 as GTSNPN and CDR2 as SVGIG (reference sequence). Trimming cost V 7 bases and J 8 bases, with 18 bases left between them. The CDR3 sequence is CASRDGSRYEQFF. The CDR3 DNA follows: TGTGCCTCGAGAGACGGGAGTCGTTATGAGCAGTTCTTC.

V and J are TRBV28 and TRBJ1-1, with 10 positions matching TRBD1. Germline V gene sequence: CDR1 MDHEN, CDR2 SYDVKM. V gave up 7 bases and J gave up 3 bases; unmatched junction bases: 5. The CDR3 contains 14 residues. For the CDR3, the DNA is TGTGCCAGCACCCTGACAGGGGGCGACACTGAAGCTTTCTTT. Protein: CASTLTGGDTEAFF.

The chain is built from TRBV28 and TRBJ1-5, with 7 bases lining up with TRBD1. CDR3 length equals 21 residues. Germline V lookup: CDR1 MDHEN, CDR2 SYDVKM. V was pared by 4 bases and J by 0 bases, with 21 bases of the junction left unmatched. CDR3 sequence reads: CASSSRRRTGGYTTSNQPQHF. CDR3 nucleotides: TGTGCCAGCAGTTCCCGCCGCCGGACAGGAGGGTATACTACTAGCAATCAGCCCCAGCATTTT.

The gene calls are TRBV7-2 and TRBJ2-3; 8 nucleotides agree with TRBD2. Germline trimming cut 1 base from V and 5 bases from J; bases unmatched to any gene: 11. This CDR3 comprises 17 residues. The germline V gene has CDR1 SGHTA and CDR2 FQGNSA. As DNA, the CDR3 is TGTGCCAGCAGCTTAGGGATTGGGCTGGCGGGGGGAGATACGCAGTATTTT. Translated, it gives CASSLGIGLAGGDTQYF.

This clone was recorded only once. The genes are TRBV11-3 and TRBJ1-2, with a weak D call TRBD1 (5 bases). The CDR3 contains 15 residues. V was trimmed by 6 bases and J by 1 base, leaving 15 bases between them. Germline loops: CDR1 SGHNT, CDR2 YENEEA. The CDR3, as DNA: TGTGCCAGCAGTTTAATTTCAGGGATTAACTATGGCTACACCTTC. Its translation: CASSLISGINYGYTF.

This clone is a singleton in its sample. V is TRBV20-1 and J is TRBJ2-5, with D perhaps TRBD2 (5 bases). Trimming left V 5 bases short and J 5 bases short, with 9 bases between. Germline V CDR1 and CDR2: DFQATT, SNEGSKA (reference sequence). The CDR3 is 11 amino acids. The CDR3 loop reads CSAETTETQYF. CDR3 nucleotides: TGCAGTGCTGAGACTACGGAGACCCAGTACTTC.

CDR3 sequence (DNA): TGTGCCAGCAGCTTTCCCGGGACAGGGACTAATGAAAAACTGTTTTTT. Protein: CASSFPGTGTNEKLFF. The chain combines TRBV7-6 with TRBJ1-4; 9 positions agree with TRBD1. The germline V gene has CDR1 SGHVS and CDR2 FNYEAQ. V was clipped by 3 bases and J by 2 bases; unmatched bases: 4. The CDR3 spans 16 residues.

The chain joins TRBV10-3 to TRBJ1-5; no clear D. CDR1 and CDR2 from the germline V gene are ENHRY and SYGVKD. CDR3 size: 11 residues. The V end was cut by 3 bases, the J end by 7 bases, with 4 bases between. CDR3: CAISDDQPQHF. DNA for the CDR3: TGTGCCATCAGTGATGACCAGCCCCAGCATTTT.

The chain has TRBV30 and TRBJ1-4, with D hard to call. The CDR3 is 15 residues long. Germline V lookup: CDR1 GTSNPN, CDR2 SVGIG (reference sequence). With 5 bases removed from V and 0 bases from J, the gap between germline ends came to 13 bases. CDR3 region: CAWGKTFATNEKLFF. In DNA form, the CDR3 reads TGTGCCTGGGGAAAGACATTCGCAACTAATGAAAAACTGTTTTTT.

V and J are TRBV7-2 and TRBJ1-3; D is possibly TRBD1 (5 bases). Germline loops: CDR1 SGHTA, CDR2 FQGNSA. The CDR3 is 16 residues long. V dropped 2 bases and J dropped 0 bases, with 11 bases sitting between them. The CDR3, as DNA: TGTGCCAGCAGCTTACACCGACAGACCTCTGGAAACACCATATATTTT. This translates into CASSLHRQTSGNTIYF.

J is TRBJ2-1 and V is TRBV10-3; TRBD1 aligns across 7 bases. CDR3 length equals 14 residues. Losses at the gene ends were 10 bases for V and 1 base for J; bases not matched to a gene: 7. Germline V CDR1 and CDR2: ENHRY, SYGVKD. The CDR3 nucleotides are TGTGCCACCCGACAGGGCAGGTCCTACAATGAGCAGTTCTTC. Protein sequence: CATRQGRSYNEQFF.

This clone has more than one count but fewer than ten. The gene calls are TRBV4-3 and TRBJ1-1; perhaps TRBD1 as D (5 bases). Germline-derived CDR1 and CDR2 are LGHNA and YSLEER. V dropped 0 bases and J dropped 5 bases, with 13 bases sitting between them. The CDR3 contains 15 residues. The CDR3 DNA reads as TGCGCCAGCAGCCAAGATTTACGGGGGTGGACTGAAGCTTTCTTT. As protein: CASSQDLRGWTEAFF.

This clone has just one count. The chain couples TRBV10-3 to TRBJ2-3; the D gene is possibly TRBD2 (5 bases). This CDR3 has 14 residues. V was trimmed by 4 bases and J by 0 bases, leaving 8 bases between them. Germline CDR1 and CDR2: ENHRY and SYGVKD. The CDR3 bases are TGTGCCATCAGTGGAGCGGAAAGCACAGATACGCAGTATTTT. It yields the protein CAISGAESTDTQYF.

The genes are TRBV4-1 and TRBJ1-6; D gene uncertain. The CDR3 is made up of 16 amino acids. V was pared by 3 bases and J by 6 bases, with 15 bases between. Germline CDR1 MGHRA, CDR2 YSYEKL. The CDR3 nucleotides read TGCGCCAGCAGCCAGGCCGCGGTCCTCTTTAATTCACCCCTCCACTTT. It encodes CASSQAAVLFNSPLHF.

This chain links TRBV28 with TRBJ1-1; D not resolved. Germline CDR1 and CDR2: MDHEN and SYDVKM. V was trimmed by 5 bases and J by 2 bases, leaving 15 bases between them. The CDR3 contains 15 residues. This CDR3 is CASSPMGGPNTEAFF. The CDR3 DNA is TGTGCCAGCAGTCCCATGGGCGGGCCTAACACTGAAGCTTTCTTT. The whole variable domain, remainder taken from reference TRBV28 and TRBJ1-1, is DVKVTQSSRYLVKRTGEKVFLECVQDMDHENMFWYRQDPGLGLRLIYFSYDVKMKEKGDIPEGYSVSREKKERFSLILESASTNQTSMYLCASSPMGGPNTEAFFGQGTRLTVV.

A single count supports this clone. The CDR3 spells CASSHGSGPGELFF. In DNA, the CDR3 is TGTGCCAGTAGTCACGGGTCGGGACCCGGGGAGCTGTTTTTT. The J gene is TRBJ2-2, the V gene TRBV19; D is tentatively TRBD1 or TRBD2 (5 bases each). Looked up from germline, CDR1 is LNHDA and CDR2 is SQIVND (reference sequence). Trimming pared 5 bases from V and 6 bases from J, leaving 13 bases between. CDR3 length: 14 amino acids. The whole variable domain, filled in from reference TRBV19 and TRBJ2-2, reads DGGITQSPKYLFRKEGQNVTLSCEQNLNHDAMYWYRQDPGQGLRLIYYSQIVNDFQKGDIAEGYSVSREKKESFPLTVTSAQKNPTAFYLCASSHGSGPGELFFGEGSRLTVL.

The chain couples TRBV19 to TRBJ2-7, with 9 bases aligning to TRBD2. There are 18 residues in the CDR3. V trimming: 3 bases; J trimming: 2 bases; junction bases outside the gene matches: 14. Germline V gene lookup returns CDR1 LNHDA and CDR2 SQIVND (reference sequence). The CDR3, as DNA: TGTGCCAGTAGTATTCGGTGGGCTAGCGGGAATGGGCCCTACGAGCAGTACTTC. Protein product: CASSIRWASGNGPYEQYF. Full variable domain (missing parts from reference TRBV19 and TRBJ2-7): DGGITQSPKYLFRKEGQNVTLSCEQNLNHDAMYWYRQDPGQGLRLIYYSQIVNDFQKGDIAEGYSVSREKKESFPLTVTSAQKNPTAFYLCASSIRWASGNGPYEQYFGPGTRLTVT.

V and J are TRBV19 and TRBJ1-5; D unclear. The CDR3 is 16 amino acids. The V end lost 5 bases, the J end lost 0 bases, and 14 bases lay between the germline ends. CDR1 is LNHDA and CDR2 is SQIVND in the germline V gene (reference sequence). CDR3: CASSLSLWYSNQPQHF. DNA of the CDR3: TGTGCCAGTAGTTTATCGCTTTGGTATAGCAATCAGCCCCAGCATTTT.

This chain links TRBV20-1 with TRBJ1-1, with D uncertain. V lost 3 bases and J lost 4, with 6 bases in between. CDR1 DFQATT and CDR2 SNEGSKA come from the germline V gene (reference sequence). The CDR3 loop spans 11 amino acids. In nucleotides, the CDR3 is TGCAGTGCTAGGTCGGTCACTGAAGCTTTCTTT. Its protein is CSARSVTEAFF.